This TCR beta chain derives from a study of glioma-infiltrating T cells after dendritic cell vaccination. Whole-study results and caveats: Few patients contributed both blood and tumor specimens.

The immunoSEQ assay amplified TCRB CDR3 from up to roughly 2 ug DNA. Amplification used 60 V beta primers and 13 J beta primers. Assay used: immunoSEQ multiplex PCR; TCRdb lists only in-frame clones, some missing. The sample includes some 100,000 clones, under 90% of them seen just once. Comments on this clone: The antigen remains unidentified. One end of the junction is discordant with germline, which a read error may explain.

Germline lookup yields CDR1 SNHLY and CDR2 FYNNEI. The CDR3 totals 11 residues. The rearrangement links TRBV2 to TRBJ2-7; 7 positions agree with TRBD1. The source of this sequence is a human donor with glioblastoma. This specimen was blood, taken before dendritic cell vaccination. CDR3 sequence: CASSSTGYGDF. DNA for the CDR3: TGTGCCAGCAGTTCGACAGGGTACGGGGACTTC.